What follows are 21 T cell receptor beta chains derived from one specimen sequenced in a study of control samples from healthy donors and cancer patients (dated by TCRdb to 2020 to 2021). The library was obtained by the immunoSEQ multiplex PCR assay. The table comes from immuneACCESS by way of TCRdb, which keeps in-frame sequences with V and J called. Part of the clones is missing from these tables; in studies checked, under half for an unresolved V gene and the rest for unknown reasons. Present in this sample are fewer than 90,000 clones, roughly 89% of which were seen just once. Over 1.5% of the sample goes to the ten largest clones. The sequenced sample consisted of PBMCs. The origin of the receptors is a woman aged 60-75 years with head and neck cancer.

The rearrangement links TRBV5-4 to TRBJ2-1, with 8 bases matching TRBD2. Germline CDR1 and CDR2: SGHNT and YYREEE (reference sequence). The ends lost 4 bases at V and 0 bases at J; junction bases unmatched: 6. This CDR3 is built from 16 residues. As DNA, the CDR3 is TGTGCCAGCAGCGTAGGACTAGCAAGCTCCTACAATGAGCAGTTCTTC. This codes for CASSVGLASSYNEQFF.

The V call is TRBV18, the J call TRBJ2-7; TRBD2 might be the D (5 bases). Germline CDR1 reads KGHSH; CDR2 reads LQKENI. The ends were cut back, 1 base at V and 6 bases at J, with 10 bases in the middle. The CDR3 has 13 residues. For the CDR3, the DNA is TGTGCCAGCTCACCACAAGGGAGATTCGAGCAGTACTTC. Its protein is CASSPQGRFEQYF.

The genes are TRBV9 and TRBJ2-2; 14 bases are a match to TRBD2. Looked up from germline, CDR1 is SGDLS and CDR2 is YYNGEE. This CDR3 has 17 residues. V lost 4 bases, J lost 6 bases, and 8 bases stayed unmatched. CDR3 DNA: TGTGCCAGCAGCTCCGAGACTAGCGGGAGGGCTGCCGGGGAGCTGTTTTTT. It yields the protein CASSSETSGRAAGELFF.

As DNA, the CDR3 is TGTGCCTCTAATCGACTAGCGGGGAACAATGAGCAGTTCTTC. Its protein product is CASNRLAGNNEQFF. The genes are TRBV9 and TRBJ2-1, with 11 bases aligning to TRBD2. The CDR3 is 14 residues long. Germline V CDR1 and CDR2: SGDLS, YYNGEE. V lost 10 bases to trimming and J lost 5 bases; unmatched junction nucleotides: 8. Filled out from reference TRBV9 and TRBJ2-1, the complete variable domain reads DSGVTQTPKHLITATGQRVTLRCSPRSGDLSVYWYQQSLDQGLQFLIQYYNGEERAKGNILERFSAQQFPDLHSELNLSSLELGDSALYFCASNRLAGNNEQFFGPGTRLTVL.

The V call is TRBV11-2, the J call TRBJ1-1, with D possibly being TRBD1 (6 bases). Trimming took off 3 bases at V and 8 bases at J, with 13 bases between the two ends. CDR3 length: 13 amino acids. CDR1 and CDR2 from the germline V gene are SGHAT and FQNNGV. The CDR3 region has the DNA TGTGCCAGCAGCTTTACAGGGAGCCCAGAAGCTTTCTTT. Encoded protein: CASSFTGSPEAFF.

The chain uses TRBV14 and TRBJ2-7; TRBD1 aligns across 9 bases. CDR1 SGHDN and CDR2 FVKESK come from the germline V gene. V was pared by 2 bases and J by 2 bases, with 7 bases of the junction left unmatched. The CDR3 runs to 16 residues. Here the CDR3 DNA reads TGTGCCAGCAGCCAACACACCCGACAGGGGGCCTACGAGCAGTACTTC. Protein: CASSQHTRQGAYEQYF.

V and J are TRBV27 and TRBJ2-3; 9 nucleotides line up with TRBD1. The CDR3 contains 16 residues. Germline loops: CDR1 MNHEY, CDR2 SMNVEV (reference sequence). The J segment lost 2 bases and the V segment lost 6 bases, leaving 9 bases of the junction unmatched. In DNA, the CDR3 is TGTGCCAGCAGACGACCGGGACAGGGAAACACAGATACGCAGTATTTT. This encodes CASRRPGQGNTDTQYF.

The chain uses TRBV10-3 and TRBJ2-2; D remains ambiguous. Trimming shortened V by 7 bases and J by 2 bases, and 11 bases separated the two germline ends. The germline V gene has CDR1 ENHRY and CDR2 SYGVKD. This CDR3 comprises 14 residues. The CDR3 DNA reads as TGTGCCATCAATAGACACGATAACACCGGGGAGCTGTTTTTT. It codes for CAINRHDNTGELFF.

This clone showed up just once. The V and J genes are TRBV4-1 and TRBJ1-2; D is ambiguous. V lost 0 bases and J 8 bases, leaving 13 bases between the germline ends. The CDR3 has 14 amino acids. Per the germline V gene, CDR1 is MGHRA and CDR2 is YSYEKL. CDR3 sequence (DNA): TGCGCCAGCAGCCAAGATAGGGCCGCACGGGGCTACACCTTC. Translating gives CASSQDRAARGYTF.

The chain joins TRBV7-9 to TRBJ2-3; possibly TRBD2 for D (6 bases). Trimming removed 3 bases at V and 3 bases at J, with 10 bases between. The length of the CDR3 is 14 residues. CDR1 and CDR2 from the germline V gene are SEHNR and FQNEAQ (reference sequence). The CDR3, as DNA: TGTGCCAGCAGCTTCTCGGGAGCTACAGATACGCAGTATTTT. Translating it yields CASSFSGATDTQYF.

The chain uses TRBV5-4 and TRBJ2-7; tentatively, D is TRBD2 (6 bases). This CDR3 has 14 residues. V shed 2 bases and J shed 6 bases, with 15 bases lying between them. Per the germline V gene, CDR1 is SGHNT and CDR2 is YYREEE (reference sequence). The CDR3 sequence is CASSFGGQGSEQYF. In DNA form, the CDR3 reads TGTGCCAGCAGCTTTGGAGGGCAGGGTAGCGAGCAGTACTTC. The full variable domain, rest sourced from reference TRBV5-4 and TRBJ2-7, is ETGVTQSPTHLIKTRGQQVTLRCSSQSGHNTVSWYQQALGQGPQFIFQYYREEENGRGNFPPRFSGLQFPNYSSELNVNALELDDSALYLCASSFGGQGSEQYFGPGTRLTVT.

CDR3 sequence: CASSIWTGDYGYTF. The CDR3 DNA sequence: TGTGCCAGCAGCATATGGACAGGGGACTATGGCTACACCTTC. The V and J genes are TRBV14 and TRBJ1-2; 9 bases line up with TRBD1. CDR3 size: 14 residues. CDR1 is SGHDN and CDR2 is FVKESK in the germline V gene. Unmatched junction bases numbered 4, after V lost 5 bases and J lost 3 bases. Together with reference TRBV14 and TRBJ1-2, the CDR3 gives the full variable domain: EAGVTQFPSHSVIEKGQTVTLRCDPISGHDNLYWYRRVMGKEIKFLLHFVKESKQDESGMPNNRFLAERTGGTYSTLKVQPAELEDSGVYFCASSIWTGDYGYTFGSGTRLTVV.

Turning to this clone: The junction and the germline gene differ at one end; a read error may be behind it. The chain employs TRBV7-2 and TRBJ2-3, with 8 bases that match TRBD2. The CDR3 runs to 14 residues. Per the germline V gene, CDR1 is SGHTA and CDR2 is FQGNSA. This chain's CDR3 is CASRLAGSTDTQYF. The CDR3 DNA sequence: TGTGCCAGCAGATTAGCGGGGAGCACAGATACGCAGTATTTT.

This clone was recorded a few times. The gene calls are TRBV19 and TRBJ1-2; D call uncertain. Germline CDR1 is LNHDA and CDR2 is SQIVND (reference sequence). The CDR3 runs to 13 residues. V was trimmed by 11 bases and J by 4 bases, leaving 17 bases between them. CDR3 coding DNA: TGTGCCTCCATGACAAACCCTGCCTATGGCTACACCTTC. Amino acids: CASMTNPAYGYTF.

The chain combines TRBV9 with TRBJ1-1; 7 positions match TRBD1. V lost 0 bases and J lost 9; bases outside the gene matches: 11. The CDR3 runs to 15 residues. CDR1 is SGDLS, CDR2 YYNGEE, per germline. CDR3 in amino acids: CASSVDPQGSRKAFF. CDR3 DNA sequence: TGTGCCAGCAGCGTAGATCCACAGGGGAGTAGAAAAGCTTTCTTT.

This clone came up once. V gene TRBV19 combines with J gene TRBJ1-5; 10 bases are a match to TRBD1. Trimming at V came to 4 bases and at J to 7 bases, leaving 7 bases not matched to a gene. The CDR3 runs to 15 residues. Germline CDR1 and CDR2: LNHDA and SQIVND (reference sequence). This CDR3 reads CASSTGTGVGQPQHF. In DNA, the CDR3 is TGTGCCAGTAGTACAGGGACAGGGGTTGGGCAGCCCCAGCATTTT.

J is TRBJ1-4 and V is TRBV5-5; D not resolved. Trimming cost V 4 bases and J 8 bases, with 18 bases left between them. This CDR3 comprises 15 residues. From germline, CDR1 is SGHKS and CDR2 YYEKEE (reference sequence). Here the CDR3 DNA reads TGTGCCAGCAGCAATTTGGGTGGGTCCGAGGAAAAACTGTTTTTT. This codes for CASSNLGGSEEKLFF.

This chain links TRBV6-6 with TRBJ1-5; the D gene is possibly TRBD1 (6 bases). This CDR3 is 15 amino acids long. Trimming removed 0 bases from V and 5 bases from J, with 11 bases in between. Germline V gene sequence: CDR1 MNHNY, CDR2 SVGAGI (reference sequence). The CDR3 coding sequence is TGTGCCAGCAGTTACTCTGGACAGAATTATCAGCCCCAGCATTTT. It yields the protein CASSYSGQNYQPQHF.

The V call is TRBV5-4, the J call TRBJ2-5; D is possibly TRBD2 (5 bases). V lost 2 bases and J 5 bases, leaving 10 bases between the germline ends. The germline V gene has CDR1 SGHNT and CDR2 YYREEE (reference sequence). CDR3 length equals 13 residues. The CDR3 nucleotides read TGTGCCAGCAGCTTCGGAAGGGAGGAGACCCAGTACTTC. It encodes CASSFGREETQYF.

The chain is built from TRBV9 and TRBJ2-5, with D perhaps TRBD1 (6 bases). Per germline, CDR1 SGDLS and CDR2 YYNGEE. Trimming took 0 bases from V and 3 from J, leaving 9 bases between them. The CDR3 runs to 14 residues. CDR3: CASSVGRTEETQYF. The DNA of the CDR3 is TGTGCCAGCAGCGTAGGCAGGACAGAAGAGACCCAGTACTTC.

This rearrangement joins TRBV29-1 to TRBJ1-1; D possibly corresponds to TRBD1 (5 bases). V was trimmed by 6 bases and J by 5 bases, leaving 13 bases between them. Germline CDR1 SQVTM, CDR2 ANQGSEA. The CDR3 is made up of 12 amino acids. The CDR3 reads CSVKAGRTEAFF. CDR3 DNA sequence: TGCAGCGTAAAGGCAGGGCGGACTGAAGCTTTCTTT.